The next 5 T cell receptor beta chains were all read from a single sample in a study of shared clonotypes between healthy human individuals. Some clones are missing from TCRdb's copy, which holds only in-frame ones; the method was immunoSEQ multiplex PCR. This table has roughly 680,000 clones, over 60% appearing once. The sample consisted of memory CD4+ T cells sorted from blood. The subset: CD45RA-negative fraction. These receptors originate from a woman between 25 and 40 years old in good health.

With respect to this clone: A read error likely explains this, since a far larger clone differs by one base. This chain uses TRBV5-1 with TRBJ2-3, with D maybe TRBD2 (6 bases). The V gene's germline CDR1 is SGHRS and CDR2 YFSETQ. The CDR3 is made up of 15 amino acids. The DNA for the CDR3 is TGCGCCAGCAGCTTGTTCGGGAGAACTACAGATGCGCAGTATTTT. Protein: CASSLFGRTTDAQYF.

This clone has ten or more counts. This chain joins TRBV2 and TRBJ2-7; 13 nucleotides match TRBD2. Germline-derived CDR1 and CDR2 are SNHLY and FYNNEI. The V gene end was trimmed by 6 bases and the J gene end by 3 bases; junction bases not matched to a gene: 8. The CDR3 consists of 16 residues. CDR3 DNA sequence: TGTGCCAGCAGCGAAAGGACTAGCGGGAGTCACTACGAGCAGTACTTC. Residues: CASSERTSGSHYEQYF.

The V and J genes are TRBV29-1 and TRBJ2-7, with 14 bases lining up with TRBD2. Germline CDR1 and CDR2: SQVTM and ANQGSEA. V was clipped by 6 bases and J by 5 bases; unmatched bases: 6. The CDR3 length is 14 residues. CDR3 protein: CSVTGTSGRNEQYF. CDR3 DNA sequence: TGCAGCGTAACTGGGACTAGCGGGAGAAACGAGCAGTACTTC.

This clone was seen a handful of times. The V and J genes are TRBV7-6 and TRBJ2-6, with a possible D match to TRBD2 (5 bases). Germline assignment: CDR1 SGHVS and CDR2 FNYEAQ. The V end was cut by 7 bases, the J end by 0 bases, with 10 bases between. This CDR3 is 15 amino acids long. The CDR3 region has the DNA TGTGCCAGCACCGGGGTTGCCTCTGGGGCCAACGTCCTGACTTTC. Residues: CASTGVASGANVLTF.

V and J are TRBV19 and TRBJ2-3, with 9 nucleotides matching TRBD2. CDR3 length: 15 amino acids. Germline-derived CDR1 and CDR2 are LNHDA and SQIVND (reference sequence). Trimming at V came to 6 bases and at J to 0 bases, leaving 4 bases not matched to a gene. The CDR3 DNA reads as TGTGCCAGTAGACGACTAGCGGCTAGCACAGATACGCAGTATTTT. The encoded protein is CASRRLAASTDTQYF.